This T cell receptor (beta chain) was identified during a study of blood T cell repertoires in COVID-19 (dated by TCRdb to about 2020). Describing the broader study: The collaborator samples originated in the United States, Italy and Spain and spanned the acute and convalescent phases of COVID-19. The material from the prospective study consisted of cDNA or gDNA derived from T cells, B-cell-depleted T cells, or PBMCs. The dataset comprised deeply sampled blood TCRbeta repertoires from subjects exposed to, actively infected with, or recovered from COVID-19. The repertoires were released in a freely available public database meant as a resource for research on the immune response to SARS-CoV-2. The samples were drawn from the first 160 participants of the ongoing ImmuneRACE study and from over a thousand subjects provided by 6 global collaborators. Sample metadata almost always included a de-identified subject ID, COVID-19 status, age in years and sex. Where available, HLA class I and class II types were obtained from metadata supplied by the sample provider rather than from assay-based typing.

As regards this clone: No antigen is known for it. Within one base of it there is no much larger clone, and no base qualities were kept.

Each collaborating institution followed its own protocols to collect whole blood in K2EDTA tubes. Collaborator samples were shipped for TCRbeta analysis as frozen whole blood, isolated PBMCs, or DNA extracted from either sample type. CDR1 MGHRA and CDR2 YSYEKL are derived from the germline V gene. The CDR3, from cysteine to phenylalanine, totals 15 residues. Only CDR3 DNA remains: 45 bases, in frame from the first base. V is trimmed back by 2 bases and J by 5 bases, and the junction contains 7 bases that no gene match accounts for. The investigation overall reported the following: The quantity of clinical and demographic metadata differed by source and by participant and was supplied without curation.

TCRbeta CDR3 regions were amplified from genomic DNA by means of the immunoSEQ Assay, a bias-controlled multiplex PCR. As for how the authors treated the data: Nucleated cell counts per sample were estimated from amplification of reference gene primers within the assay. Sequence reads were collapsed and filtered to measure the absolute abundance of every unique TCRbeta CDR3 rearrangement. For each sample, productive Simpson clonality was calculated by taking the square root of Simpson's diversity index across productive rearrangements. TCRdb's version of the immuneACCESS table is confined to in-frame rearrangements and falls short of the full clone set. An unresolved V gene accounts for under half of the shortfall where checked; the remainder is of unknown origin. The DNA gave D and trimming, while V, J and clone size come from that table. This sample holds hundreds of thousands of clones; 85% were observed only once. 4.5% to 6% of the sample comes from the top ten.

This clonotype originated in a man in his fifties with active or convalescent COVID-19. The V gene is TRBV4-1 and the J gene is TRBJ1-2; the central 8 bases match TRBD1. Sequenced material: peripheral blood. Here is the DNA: TGCGCCAGCAGCCAACTTCAGGGGGCCCCTTATGGCTACACCTTC. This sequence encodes CASSQLQGAPYGYTF.